Listed below are T cell receptor beta chains from one sample, sequenced in a study of blood T cell repertoires in COVID-19. Generated by immunoSEQ multiplex PCR, the TCRdb table keeps only in-frame clones and is missing some. The data hold a few hundred thousand clones, with 80% to 90% observed a single time. The sequenced sample was PBMCs or T cells enriched from blood (not recorded which). Receptors originate from a young man who had recovered from COVID-19. The CDR3 runs from the conserved cysteine through the conserved F or W. A D gene is named only where the DNA matches it firmly. Some rows mark clone size as missing; the rest say once, few, many or name a class of expanded clone.

J: TRBJ2-3
V: TRBV7-9
D: TRBD2
size: few
CDR3: CASSLLAGGTDTQYF
DNA: TGTGCCAGCAGCCTACTAGCGGGGGGCACAGATACGCAGTATTTT

J: TRBJ1-2
V: TRBV27
D: .
size: once
CDR3: CASSLGQGSGYTF
DNA: TGTGCCAGCAGTTTAGGGCAGGGGAGTGGCTACACCTTC

J: TRBJ2-7
V: TRBV6-1
D: .
size: .
CDR3: CASSEGGYEQYF
DNA: TGTGCCAGCAGTGAAGGAGGATACGAGCAGTACTTC

J: TRBJ1-5
V: TRBV28
D: .
size: once
CDR3: CAARQGSGQPQHF
DNA: TGTGCCGCCCGCCAGGGGTCCGGTCAGCCCCAGCATTTT

J: TRBJ1-1
V: TRBV19
D: TRBD1
size: once
CDR3: CASSVTGGMNTEAFF
DNA: TGTGCCAGTAGTGTCACAGGGGGCATGAACACTGAAGCTTTCTTT

J: TRBJ2-3
V: TRBV5-1
D: .
size: few
CDR3: CASSLDRLVADTQYF
DNA: TGCGCCAGCAGCTTGGACCGACTAGTGGCAGATACGCAGTATTTT

J: TRBJ1-1
V: TRBV29-1
D: TRBD1
size: .
CDR3: CSVGTGDVFFF
DNA: TGCAGCGTGGGTACAGGGGACGTGTTTTTCTTT

J: TRBJ1-4
V: TRBV9
D: TRBD1
size: .
CDR3: CASSEDREEEKLFF
DNA: TGTGCCAGCAGCGAGGACAGGGAGGAAGAAAAACTGTTTTTT

J: TRBJ1-2
V: TRBV9
D: TRBD1
size: .
CDR3: CASSSPRYGGTGIGLGGYTF
DNA: TGTGCCAGCAGCTCCCCCCGCTATGGGGGGACAGGGATCGGGCTAGGGGGCTACACCTTC

J: TRBJ2-1
V: TRBV6-5
D: .
size: few
CDR3: CASSYSGEIGYNEQFF
DNA: TGTGCCAGCAGTTATTCAGGGGAGATCGGCTACAATGAGCAGTTCTTC

J: TRBJ1-2
V: TRBV1
D: .
size: once
CDR3: CTSSQEYMRTVAYGYTF
DNA: TGCACCAGCAGCCAAGAGTATATGCGCACCGTAGCCTATGGCTACACCTTC

J: TRBJ2-7
V: TRBV28
D: TRBD2
size: once
CDR3: CASSPYSLRTSGRDEQYF
DNA: TGTGCCAGCAGTCCCTATTCCCTCCGGACTAGCGGGAGAGACGAGCAGTACTTC

J: TRBJ1-1
V: TRBV12-3/TRBV12-4
D: .
size: .
CDR3: CASSNAPSRAFF
DNA: TGTGCCAGCAGCAACGCCCCGTCCAGGGCTTTCTTT

J: TRBJ1-5
V: TRBV5-1
D: TRBD1
size: .
CDR3: CASSLGGGRQPQHF
DNA: TGCGCCAGCAGCTTGGGAGGGGGCAGGCAGCCCCAGCATTTT

J: TRBJ2-5
V: TRBV5-4
D: .
size: .
CDR3: CASSLDGFGETQYF
DNA: TGTGCCAGCAGCTTGGATGGCTTCGGGGAGACCCAGTACTTC

J: TRBJ2-7
V: TRBV28
D: .
size: .
CDR3: CASNQGNYEQYF
DNA: TGTGCCAGCAACCAGGGGAACTACGAGCAGTACTTC

J: TRBJ1-1
V: TRBV5-4
D: .
size: .
CDR3: CASSATTTPNTEAFF
DNA: TGTGCCAGCAGCGCGACGACTACCCCGAACACTGAAGCTTTCTTT

J: TRBJ2-7
V: TRBV7-9
D: TRBD1
size: .
CDR3: CASSRDRGEVEQYF
DNA: TGTGCCAGCAGCCGGGACAGGGGTGAGGTCGAGCAGTACTTC

J: TRBJ1-6
V: TRBV6-5
D: .
size: .
CDR3: CASSYFLPPDSPLHF
DNA: TGTGCCAGCAGTTATTTTCTCCCCCCAGATTCACCCCTCCACTTT

J: TRBJ2-1
V: TRBV6-5
D: .
size: .
CDR3: CASSRGGDEQFF
DNA: TGTGCCAGCAGTCGGGGTGGCGATGAGCAGTTCTTC

J: TRBJ2-3
V: TRBV24-1
D: .
size: .
CDR3: CATSRSGLTDTQYF
DNA: TGTGCCACCAGTAGAAGCGGCCTCACAGATACGCAGTATTTT

J: TRBJ2-7
V: TRBV10-3
D: .
size: .
CDR3: CAISQGASSVAYEQYF
DNA: TGTGCCATCAGTCAGGGAGCCTCTAGCGTTGCCTACGAGCAGTACTTC

J: TRBJ1-1
V: TRBV3-1/TRBV3-2
D: TRBD1
size: .
CDR3: CASSFGTAEAFF
DNA: TGTGCCAGCAGCTTCGGGACAGCGGAAGCTTTCTTT

J: TRBJ2-7
V: TRBV5-6
D: .
size: .
CDR3: CASSLKRLGTGYEQYF
DNA: TGTGCCAGCAGCTTGAAAAGGCTGGGGACTGGCTACGAGCAGTACTTC

J: TRBJ2-7
V: TRBV5-1
D: .
size: .
CDR3: CASSSLAGTGIVSYEQYF
DNA: TGCGCCAGCAGCTCCCTGGCTGGAACAGGGATTGTGTCCTACGAGCAGTACTTC

J: TRBJ1-2
V: TRBV5-4
D: TRBD1
size: .
CDR3: CASSLLGRGLRGYGYTF
DNA: TGTGCCAGCAGCTTGCTGGGCAGGGGGCTCCGCGGCTATGGCTACACCTTC

J: TRBJ1-5
V: TRBV28
D: .
size: once
CDR3: CASSLLRQPQHF
DNA: TGTGCCAGCAGTTTACTCCGTCAGCCCCAGCATTTT

J: TRBJ1-2
V: TRBV9
D: .
size: .
CDR3: CASSVDGETNYGYTF
DNA: TGTGCCAGCAGCGTAGACGGGGAGACTAACTATGGCTACACCTTC

J: TRBJ2-7
V: TRBV5-1
D: TRBD1
size: .
CDR3: CASSTGQGYEQYF
DNA: TGCGCCAGCAGCACCGGACAGGGGTACGAGCAGTACTTC

J: TRBJ1-2
V: TRBV6-5
D: TRBD1
size: .
CDR3: CASSSRDRVYTF
DNA: TGTGCCAGCAGTTCCCGGGACAGGGTCTACACCTTC

J: TRBJ2-2
V: TRBV6-5
D: TRBD1
size: .
CDR3: CASSYYRGRGELFF
DNA: TGTGCCAGCAGTTACTACAGGGGGCGCGGGGAGCTGTTTTTT

J: TRBJ2-7
V: TRBV7-9
D: TRBD1
size: .
CDR3: CASSLKEDRGREQYF
DNA: TGTGCCAGCAGCTTAAAAGAGGACAGGGGGCGCGAGCAGTACTTC

J: TRBJ2-1
V: TRBV6-2/TRBV6-3
D: TRBD2
size: .
CDR3: CASSYTSGRDDYNEQFF
DNA: TGTGCCAGCAGTTATACTAGCGGGAGGGACGATTACAATGAGCAGTTCTTC

J: TRBJ2-1
V: TRBV13
D: .
size: few
CDR3: CASSLRHEQFF
DNA: TGTGCCAGCAGCTTACGTCATGAGCAGTTCTTC

J: TRBJ1-4
V: TRBV7-2
D: TRBD1
size: .
CDR3: CASSPQSRQGREKLFF
DNA: TGTGCCAGCAGCCCTCAATCCCGACAGGGGCGTGAAAAACTGTTTTTT

J: TRBJ2-1
V: TRBV5-4
D: TRBD1
size: .
CDR3: CASSLGQGARAEQFF
DNA: TGTGCCAGCAGCTTGGGACAGGGGGCGCGGGCTGAGCAGTTCTTC

J: TRBJ1-6
V: TRBV30
D: .
size: .
CDR3: CAWSLQTYNSPLHF
DNA: TGTGCCTGGAGTTTACAGACCTATAATTCACCCCTCCACTTT

J: TRBJ2-2
V: TRBV6-5
D: .
size: .
CDR3: CASSYGPNTGELFF
DNA: TGTGCCAGCAGTTATGGGCCGAACACCGGGGAGCTGTTTTTT

J: TRBJ2-2
V: TRBV3-1/TRBV3-2
D: .
size: .
CDR3: CASSQAVFLNTGELFF
DNA: TGTGCCAGCAGCCAAGCTGTCTTTCTCAACACCGGGGAGCTGTTTTTT

J: TRBJ1-6
V: TRBV5-6
D: .
size: .
CDR3: CASSLYAAGEYYNSPLHF
DNA: TGTGCCAGCAGCTTGTATGCGGCGGGTGAATACTATAATTCACCCCTCCACTTT

J: TRBJ1-1
V: TRBV10-2
D: .
size: .
CDR3: CASFYGSEAFF
DNA: TGCGCCAGCTTTTACGGTTCTGAAGCTTTCTTT

J: TRBJ2-7
V: TRBV14
D: .
size: .
CDR3: CASSHPGVAVTEQYF
DNA: TGTGCCAGCAGCCATCCCGGAGTAGCGGTCACGGAGCAGTACTTC

J: TRBJ1-5
V: TRBV18
D: .
size: once
CDR3: CASSPAPVNQPQHF
DNA: TGTGCCAGCTCACCAGCTCCAGTCAATCAGCCCCAGCATTTT

J: TRBJ1-5
V: TRBV2
D: TRBD1
size: .
CDR3: CASSDPWDRGNQPQHF
DNA: TGTGCCAGCAGTGATCCCTGGGACAGGGGCAATCAGCCCCAGCATTTT

J: TRBJ2-1
V: TRBV3-1/TRBV3-2
D: TRBD2
size: .
CDR3: CASSQERLAGENEQFF
DNA: TGTGCCAGCAGCCAAGAAAGGCTAGCGGGAGAAAATGAGCAGTTCTTC

J: TRBJ1-1
V: TRBV12-2
D: .
size: .
CDR3: CARGQKNTEAFF
DNA: TGTGCAAGAGGACAAAAGAACACTGAAGCTTTCTTT

J: TRBJ1-6
V: TRBV30
D: .
size: .
CDR3: CAWSQGSPLHF
DNA: TGTGCCTGGAGCCAGGGATCACCCCTCCACTTT

J: TRBJ2-5
V: TRBV28
D: .
size: .
CDR3: CASAPLKTDSRETQYF
DNA: TGTGCCAGCGCACCTTTAAAGACAGACTCGCGAGAGACCCAGTACTTC

J: TRBJ2-3
V: TRBV6-1
D: TRBD2
size: medium-sized
CDR3: CASSELAGGPDTQYF
DNA: TGTGCCAGCAGTGAATTAGCGGGGGGGCCAGATACGCAGTATTTT

J: TRBJ1-1
V: TRBV10-2
D: .
size: .
CDR3: CASSDQYMNTEAFF
DNA: TGCGCCAGCAGTGATCAGTACATGAACACTGAAGCTTTCTTT

J: TRBJ2-5
V: TRBV2
D: TRBD2
size: once
CDR3: CASSGLAGGNGDPETQYF
DNA: TGTGCCAGCAGTGGACTAGCGGGGGGGAACGGTGATCCGGAGACCCAGTACTTC

J: TRBJ1-1
V: TRBV6-2/TRBV6-3
D: .
size: many
CDR3: CASSYDERREAFF
DNA: TGTGCCAGCAGTTACGATGAGCGGCGTGAAGCTTTCTTT

J: TRBJ1-1
V: TRBV13
D: .
size: .
CDR3: CASSVGDTEAFF
DNA: TGTGCCAGCAGTGTCGGGGACACTGAAGCTTTCTTT